This T cell receptor beta chain is from a study of blood T cell repertoires in COVID-19. Background on the study: PBMCs, B-cell-depleted T cells, or T cells provided the cDNA or gDNA that made up the material.

Authors' data handling: Amplified reference gene primers provided the basis for estimating nucleated cell counts. TCRdb's table, derived via immunoSEQ multiplex PCR, lists solely in-frame clones and lacks some. From that table come the V and J calls and clone size; the DNA was used to work out D and trimming. The sample lists around 190,000 clones; 80% were seen once. After removal of 5 bases from V and 4 bases from J, the junction contained 11 bases not matched to a gene. The germline gives CDR1 SEHNR, CDR2 FQNEAQ (reference sequence). The CDR3 sequence is 18 residues long. The sample comprised peripheral blood. This receptor was identified in a man aged 55-75 years with acute or convalescent COVID-19. The chain recombines TRBV7-9 with TRBJ2-3; 14 positions agree with TRBD2. CDR3 region: CASSHRLAGGPSADTQYF. CDR3 nucleotide sequence: TGTGCCAGCAGCCACCGACTAGCGGGAGGGCCTTCGGCAGATACGCAGTATTTT.